The present entry profiles one TCR beta chain with its context. Germline assignment: CDR1 SNHLY and CDR2 FYNNEI. V was trimmed by 10 bases and J by 2 bases, leaving 17 bases between them. The CDR3 covers 14 residues. Sequencing was performed with immunoSEQ multiplex PCR; in TCRdb, only in-frame clones are kept and a portion is missing. The data show roughly 180,000 clones, with roughly four fifths seen just once and 12% held by the top ten. This entry comes from a study of blood T cell repertoires in COVID-19. Study at large: PBMCs, B-cell-depleted T cells, or T cells were the source of the cDNA or gDNA that made up the material.

Those who participated ranged in age from about 18 to 89 years and resided in approximately 26 US areas. Symptom resolution, clearance, or two negative PCRs marked donors in Cohort 3 as recovered. The chain combines TRBV2 with TRBJ1-1; D ambiguous. Sequencing was carried out using PBMCs or T cells enriched from blood (not recorded which). This TCR was recovered from a man between 40 and 49 years old who had recovered from COVID-19. The CDR3: CATSREKINTEAFF. The DNA for the CDR3 is TGTGCCACCTCAAGAGAGAAGATTAACACTGAAGCTTTCTTT.